The next 25 T cell receptor beta chains were all read from a single sample in a study of T cell changes during pregnancy in multiple sclerosis. Here immunoSEQ multiplex PCR was the method, and the copy in TCRdb shows in-frame clones only, minus some. In the table there are about 70,000 clones, more than 90% of which are singletons. Sequenced here: peripheral blood, sampled in the third trimester of pregnancy. These TCRs come from a female donor with multiple sclerosis, enrolled in a pregnancy study.

The rearrangement joins TRBV7-2 to TRBJ2-1, with 7 bases that match TRBD1. J lost 2 bases, V lost 4 bases, and 8 bases had no gene match. The CDR3 has 16 residues. The germline V gene encodes CDR1 SGHTA and CDR2 FQGNSA. As DNA, the CDR3 is TGTGCCAGCAGCTCCCCCCCGCAGGGGGCCTACAATGAGCAGTTCTTC. It specifies CASSSPPQGAYNEQFF.

The chain combines TRBV7-9 with TRBJ2-5; TRBD2 might be the D (6 bases). Germline CDR1 reads SEHNR; CDR2 reads FQNEAQ (reference sequence). The V end lost 2 bases, the J end lost 6 bases, and 16 bases lay between the germline ends. The CDR3 has 15 amino acids. CDR3 sequence: CASSLIAEKFKTQYF. Here the CDR3 DNA reads TGTGCCAGCAGCTTAATAGCGGAAAAATTTAAGACCCAGTACTTC.

The V and J genes are TRBV5-1 and TRBJ2-6, with D possibly being TRBD2 (6 bases). Trimming removed 5 bases from V and 0 bases from J, with 9 bases in between. Germline assignment: CDR1 SGHRS and CDR2 YFSETQ. The CDR3 consists of 15 residues. The CDR3 loop reads CASREGNSGANVLTF. As DNA, the CDR3 is TGCGCCAGCAGGGAGGGGAACTCTGGGGCCAACGTCCTGACTTTC.

The chain has TRBV4-1 and TRBJ2-5, with D possibly TRBD2 on 5 matching bases. With 4 bases removed from V and 5 bases from J, the gap between germline ends came to 17 bases. The germline V gene has CDR1 MGHRA and CDR2 YSYEKL. The CDR3 runs to 15 residues. CDR3: CASSPTETGTETQYF. The CDR3 DNA follows: TGCGCCAGCAGCCCGACCGAGACGGGAACGGAGACCCAGTACTTC.

This chain connects TRBV5-6 to TRBJ2-2; a weak D match, TRBD2 (6 bases). The CDR3 totals 18 residues. The germline V and J ends were trimmed by 0 bases and 5 bases, with 20 bases remaining between them. The V gene's germline CDR1 is SGHDT and CDR2 YYEEEE. The CDR3 DNA reads as TGTGCCAGCAGCTTGGTGGGACTCCCTCTCCAAGAGACCGGGGAGCTGTTTTTT. Amino acids: CASSLVGLPLQETGELFF.

V usage is TRBV6-6 and J usage is TRBJ1-1; 8 nucleotides line up with TRBD1. This CDR3 comprises 13 residues. CDR1 and CDR2 (germline): MNHNY, SVGAGI (reference sequence). J lost 7 bases, V lost 2 bases, and 3 bases had no gene match. The CDR3 sequence: CASSYGTGREAFF. The CDR3 nucleotides are TGTGCCAGCAGTTACGGGACAGGCCGTGAAGCTTTCTTT.

Points on this clone: One end of the junction varies from germline; a read error may be responsible. The chain combines TRBV7-7 with TRBJ1-4, with 8 bases aligning to TRBD1. This CDR3 comprises 14 residues. CDR1 is SSHAT and CDR2 is FNYEAQ in the germline V gene (reference sequence). The CDR3 loop reads CASSRQGPNEKLFF. CDR3 nucleotides: TGTGCTAGCAGCCGACAGGGGCCTAATGAAAAACTGTTTTTT. Looking up the rest from reference TRBV7-7 and TRBJ1-4 gives the full variable domain: GAGVSQSPRYKVTKRGQDVTLRCDPISSHATLYWYQQALGQGPEFLTYFNYEAQPDKSGLPSDRFSAERPEGSISTLTIQRTEQRDSAMYRCASSRQGPNEKLFFGSGTQLSVL.

The count of this clone is one. The gene calls are TRBV5-4 and TRBJ2-5; TRBD2 aligns across 13 bases. This CDR3 is built from 16 residues. Germline CDR1 SGHNT, CDR2 YYREEE (reference sequence). J gave up 5 bases and V 4 bases, and 8 bases lay outside the gene matches. CDR3 sequence (DNA): TGTGCCAGCAGCGAACTAGCGGGAGGGCCCAGGGAGACCCAGTACTTC. Translation: CASSELAGGPRETQYF.

The chain combines TRBV16 with TRBJ1-1; TRBD1 might be the D (6 bases). This CDR3 comprises 16 residues. Per germline, CDR1 KGHSY and CDR2 FQNENV. V gave up 4 bases and J gave up 6 bases, with 21 bases separating them. The CDR3 spells CASSRSRGGGEAEAFF. As DNA, the CDR3 is TGTGCCAGCAGCCGAAGCCGTGGGGGCGGCGAGGCTGAAGCTTTCTTT. Full variable domain (remainder filled in from reference TRBV16 and TRBJ1-1): GEEVAQTPKHLVRGEGQKAKLYCAPIKGHSYVFWYQQVLKNEFKFLISFQNENVFDETGMPKERFSAKCLPNSPCSLEIQATKLEDSAVYFCASSRSRGGGEAEAFFGQGTRLTVV.

This clone was seen only once. The rearrangement uses TRBV4-1 and TRBJ2-5; 9 bases are shared with TRBD2. CDR3 size: 15 residues. With V trimmed by 1 base and J by 5 bases, 5 bases remained unmatched. Germline CDR1 and CDR2: MGHRA and YSYEKL. This CDR3 is CASSQGLAGHETQYF. CDR3 DNA: TGCGCCAGCAGCCAAGGGCTAGCGGGACACGAGACCCAGTACTTC.

J is TRBJ2-3 and V is TRBV11-3; 9 nucleotides align to TRBD1. V lost 2 bases and J lost 5; bases outside the gene matches: 8. The CDR3 is 16 amino acids. CDR1 is SGHNT and CDR2 is YENEEA in the germline V gene. The CDR3, as DNA: TGTGCCAGCAGCTTATCCGGGACAGGGTTCCTAGATACGCAGTATTTT. Its translation: CASSLSGTGFLDTQYF. Variable domain in full (rest from reference TRBV11-3 and TRBJ2-3): EAGVVQSPRYKIIEKKQPVAFWCNPISGHNTLYWYLQNLGQGPELLIRYENEEAVDDSQLPKDRFSAERLKGVDSTLKIQPAELGDSAVYLCASSLSGTGFLDTQYFGPGTRLTVL.

J is TRBJ1-5 and V is TRBV27; D is ambiguous. The germline V gene encodes CDR1 MNHEY and CDR2 SMNVEV (reference sequence). Trimming removed 2 bases at V and 7 bases at J, with 9 bases between. The CDR3 spans 13 residues. The CDR3 DNA follows: TGTGCCAGCAGTTTAATGGCGGCCCAGCCCCAGCATTTT. Its translation is CASSLMAAQPQHF.

The chain has TRBV5-1 and TRBJ1-1; possible D gene TRBD1, 5 bases. The CDR3 covers 13 residues. Germline loops: CDR1 SGHRS, CDR2 YFSETQ. Trimming left V 2 bases short and J 8 bases short, with 13 bases between. The CDR3 DNA reads TGCGCCAGCAGCTTTGTCCAGGGTTCGGAAGCTTTCTTT. As protein: CASSFVQGSEAFF.

V gene TRBV2 combines with J gene TRBJ2-7, with TRBD2 as a possible D gene (6 bases). The germline V gene encodes CDR1 SNHLY and CDR2 FYNNEI. V lost 4 bases, J lost 3 bases, and 13 bases lay in between. The CDR3 length is 14 residues. The CDR3 nucleotides read TGTGCCAGCAGTGGAAGTAGCGGAGTCTACGAGCAGTACTTC. It specifies CASSGSSGVYEQYF.

This rearrangement joins TRBV7-2 to TRBJ2-2, with D unresolved. From germline, CDR1 is SGHTA and CDR2 FQGNSA. The V gene lost 0 bases and the J gene lost 6 bases, with 8 bases spanning the gap. The CDR3 is 14 amino acids. DNA of the CDR3: TGTGCCAGCAGCTTAGCCCTTCCCCCCGGGGAGCTGTTTTTT. Translating it yields CASSLALPPGELFF. The full variable domain, completed using reference TRBV7-2 and TRBJ2-2, is GAGVSQSPSNKVTEKGKDVELRCDPISGHTALYWYRQSLGQGLEFLIYFQGNSAPDKSGLPSDRFSAERTGGSVSTLTIQRTQQEDSAVYLCASSLALPPGELFFGEGSRLTVL.

The chain carries TRBV6-1 and TRBJ2-3; D possibly corresponds to TRBD2 (6 bases). CDR1 MNHNS and CDR2 SASEGT come from the germline V gene. V lost 5 bases to trimming and J lost 5 bases, with 17 bases between them. CDR3 size: 15 residues. CDR3 in DNA: TGTGCCAGCAGTCCCCGGGATTTGGGGGGAGATACGCAGTATTTT. Translating it yields CASSPRDLGGDTQYF.

The V call is TRBV19, the J call TRBJ2-7, with 7 bases fitting TRBD2. Unmatched junction bases numbered 10, after V lost 5 bases and J lost 3 bases. Germline V gene lookup returns CDR1 LNHDA and CDR2 SQIVND (reference sequence). The CDR3 consists of 15 residues. CDR3 in DNA: TGTGCCAGTAGTCCTACGACCGGCGGGAGCTACGAGCAGTACTTC. It specifies CASSPTTGGSYEQYF.

This clone was seen more than once but under ten times. The chain uses TRBV11-3 and TRBJ2-1; no clear D. The length of the CDR3 is 12 residues. The germline CDR1 and CDR2 sequences are SGHNT and YENEEA. V lost 4 bases and J lost 9, with 10 bases in between. CDR3 protein: CASSYNDFEQFF. The DNA of the CDR3 is TGTGCCAGCAGCTATAATGACTTTGAGCAGTTCTTC.

The J gene is TRBJ1-5, the V gene TRBV12-1; TRBD1, the table's D call, lacks a check against the DNA. TRBV12-1 counts as a pseudogene. This CDR3 region has 13 residues. The CDR3 reads CASSSRGFQPQHF. CDR3 nucleotides: TGTGCCAGCAGCTCCAGGGGATTTCAGCCCCAGCATTTT.

This chain's CDR3 is CASKSGALLFKGGTDTQYF. CDR3 nucleotides: TGTGCCAGCAAAAGTGGAGCGCTTCTCTTCAAGGGGGGGACAGATACGCAGTATTTT. This sequence joins TRBV6-7 and TRBJ2-3; tentatively, D is TRBD2 (7 bases). TRBV6-7 is labeled an ORF, and its function is uncertain. The CDR3 extends over 19 amino acids. Trimming stripped 7 bases from V and 3 bases from J, with 29 bases between.

This chain uses TRBV5-1 with TRBJ2-5, with D possibly matching TRBD1 (5 bases). V dropped 0 bases and J dropped 11 bases, with 14 bases sitting between them. The CDR3 runs 13 residues. Germline CDR1 SGHRS, CDR2 YFSETQ. In nucleotides, the CDR3 is TGCGCCAGCAGCTTGGCCAGGGTTGAAGAGCAGTACTTC. Its translation: CASSLARVEEQYF.

This clone appeared once. This chain uses TRBV30 with TRBJ2-1; 8 nucleotides match TRBD2. CDR3 length: 17 residues. Germline V gives CDR1 GTSNPN, CDR2 SVGIG (reference sequence). The V and J ends lost 0 bases and 7 bases, in that order; junction bases with no gene match: 14. CDR3 residues: CAWSVLLASGYRNEQFF. The CDR3 DNA follows: TGTGCCTGGAGTGTACTTCTCGCTAGCGGGTACCGGAATGAGCAGTTCTTC.

The rearrangement uses TRBV20-1 and TRBJ2-7; D possibly corresponds to TRBD2 (6 bases). V lost 6 bases and J lost 2, with 8 bases in between. The CDR3 length is 11 residues. Germline-derived CDR1 and CDR2 are DFQATT and SNEGSKA (reference sequence). The CDR3 here is CSARGPYEQYF. The CDR3 DNA reads TGCAGTGCGCGGGGACCCTACGAGCAGTACTTC.

This clone showed up just once. The rearrangement joins TRBV5-1 to TRBJ1-1; TRBD1 might be the D (6 bases). V was pared by 2 bases and J by 0 bases, with 11 bases between. In germline, CDR1 is SGHRS, CDR2 YFSETQ. This CDR3 contains 15 residues. CDR3 sequence reads: CASSFLGAVNTEAFF. The CDR3 nucleotides read TGCGCCAGCAGCTTTTTGGGGGCGGTGAACACTGAAGCTTTCTTT. The complete variable domain, with remaining parts taken from reference TRBV5-1 and TRBJ1-1, reads KAGVTQTPRYLIKTRGQQVTLSCSPISGHRSVSWYQQTPGQGLQFLFEYFSETQRNKGNFPGRFSGRQFSNSRSEMNVSTLELGDSALYLCASSFLGAVNTEAFFGQGTRLTVV.

J is TRBJ2-1 and V is TRBV10-1, with 11 bases matching TRBD2. The CDR3 covers 15 residues. J lost 5 bases, V lost 6 bases, and 6 bases had no gene match. Germline CDR1 reads WNHNN; CDR2 reads SYGVQD (reference sequence). In DNA, the CDR3 is TGCGCCAGCAGCGGGGGGACTAGCGGAAACAATGAGCAGTTCTTC. Translated, it gives CASSGGTSGNNEQFF.